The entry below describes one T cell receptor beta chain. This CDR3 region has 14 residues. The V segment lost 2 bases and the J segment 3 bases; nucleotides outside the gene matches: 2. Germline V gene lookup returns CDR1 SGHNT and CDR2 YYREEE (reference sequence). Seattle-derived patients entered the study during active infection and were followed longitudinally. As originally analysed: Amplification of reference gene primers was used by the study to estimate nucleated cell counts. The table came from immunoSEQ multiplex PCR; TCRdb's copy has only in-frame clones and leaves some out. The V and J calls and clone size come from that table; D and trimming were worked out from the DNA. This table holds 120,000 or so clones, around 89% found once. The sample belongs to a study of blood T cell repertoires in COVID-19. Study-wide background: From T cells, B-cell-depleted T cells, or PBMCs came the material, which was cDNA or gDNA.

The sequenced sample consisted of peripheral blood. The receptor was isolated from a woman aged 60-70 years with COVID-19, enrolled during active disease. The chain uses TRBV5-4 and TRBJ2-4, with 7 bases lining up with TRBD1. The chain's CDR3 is CASSFQGDKNIQYF. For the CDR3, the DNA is TGTGCCAGCAGCTTCCAGGGGGACAAAAACATTCAGTACTTC.